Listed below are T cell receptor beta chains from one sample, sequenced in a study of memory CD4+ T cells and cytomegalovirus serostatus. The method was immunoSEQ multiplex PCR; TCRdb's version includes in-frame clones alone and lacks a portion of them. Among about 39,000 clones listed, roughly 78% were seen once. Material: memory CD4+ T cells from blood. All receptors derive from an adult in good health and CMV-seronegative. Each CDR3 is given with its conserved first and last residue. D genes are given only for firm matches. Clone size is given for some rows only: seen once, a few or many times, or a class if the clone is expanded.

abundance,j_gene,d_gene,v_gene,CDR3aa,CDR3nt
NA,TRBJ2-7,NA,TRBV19,CASSIEGRNYEQYF,TGTGCCAGTAGTATAGAGGGGCGTAACTACGAGCAGTACTTC
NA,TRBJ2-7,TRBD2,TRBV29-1,CSVDLAGSYEQYF,TGCAGCGTTGACCTAGCGGGCTCCTACGAGCAGTACTTC
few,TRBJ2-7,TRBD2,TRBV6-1,CASTTGGAIYEQYF,TGTGCCAGCACTACGGGGGGGGCAATCTACGAGCAGTACTTC
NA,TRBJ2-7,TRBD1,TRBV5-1,CASSLGDRDRNEQYF,TGCGCCAGCAGCTTGGGAGACAGGGATAGGAACGAGCAGTACTTC
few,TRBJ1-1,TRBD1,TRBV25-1,CASSRGRGTEAFF,TGTGCCAGCAGCAGGGGGCGCGGCACTGAAGCTTTCTTT
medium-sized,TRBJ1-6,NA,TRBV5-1,CASSLGGDNSPLHF,TGCGCCAGCAGCTTGGGTGGGGATAATTCACCCCTCCACTTT
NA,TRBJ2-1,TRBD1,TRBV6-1,CASTEDRGYNEQFF,TGTGCCAGCACCGAAGACAGGGGATACAATGAGCAGTTCTTC
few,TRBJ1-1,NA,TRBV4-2,CASSQDLLGRGTEAFF,TGTGCCAGCAGCCAAGATCTTCTGGGTAGGGGTACTGAAGCTTTCTTT
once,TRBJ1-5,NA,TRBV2,CASSGTGWRSNQPQHF,TGTGCCAGCAGTGGAACAGGGTGGAGGAGCAATCAGCCCCAGCATTTT
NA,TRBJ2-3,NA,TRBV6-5,CASSYRGDTQYF,TGTGCCAGCAGTTACCGGGGAGATACGCAGTATTTT
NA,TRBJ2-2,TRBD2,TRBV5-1,CASSLTTSGGPAGELFF,TGCGCCAGCAGCTTGACGACTAGCGGGGGGCCTGCCGGGGAGCTGTTTTTT
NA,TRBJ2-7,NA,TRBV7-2,CASSLVGEQYF,TGTGCCAGCAGCCTGGTGGGGGAGCAGTACTTC
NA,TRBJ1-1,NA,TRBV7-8,CASGPHTEAFF,TGTGCCAGTGGCCCGCACACTGAAGCTTTCTTT
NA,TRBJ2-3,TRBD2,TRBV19,CASSMGTSGRTTDTQYF,TGTGCCAGTAGTATGGGGACTAGCGGGCGAACCACAGATACGCAGTATTTT
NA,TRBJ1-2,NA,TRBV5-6,CASSLVENYGYTF,TGTGCCAGCAGCTTGGTAGAGAACTATGGCTACACCTTC
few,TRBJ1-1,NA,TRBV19,CASSHPFTEAFF,TGTGCCAGTAGTCATCCATTCACTGAAGCTTTCTTT
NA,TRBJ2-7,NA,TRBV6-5,CASSYRQSSYEQYF,TGTGCCAGCAGTTACCGACAGTCCTCCTACGAGCAGTACTTC
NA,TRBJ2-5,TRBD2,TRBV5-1,CASSLAAGVSQETQYF,TGCGCCAGCAGCTTGGCGGCGGGGGTCTCGCAAGAGACCCAGTACTTC
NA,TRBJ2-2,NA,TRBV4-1,CASSQEQGRTGELFF,TGCGCCAGCAGCCAAGAACAGGGACGGACCGGGGAGCTGTTTTTT
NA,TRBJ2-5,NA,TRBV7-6,CASSVGVGKETQYF,TGTGCCAGCAGCGTAGGTGTGGGTAAAGAGACCCAGTACTTC
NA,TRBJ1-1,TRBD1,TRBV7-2,CASSLEATGGTEAFF,TGTGCCAGCAGCTTAGAGGCCACAGGGGGCACTGAAGCTTTCTTT
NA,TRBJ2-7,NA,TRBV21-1,CASSKMDHEQYF,TGTGCCAGCAGCAAAATGGACCACGAGCAGTACTTC
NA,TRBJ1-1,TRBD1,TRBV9,CASSARDSTEAFF,TGTGCCAGCAGCGCCCGGGACAGCACTGAAGCTTTCTTT
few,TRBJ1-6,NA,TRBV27,CASSLSAGSIGNSPLHF,TGTGCCAGCAGTTTATCTGCAGGATCTATAGGAAATTCACCCCTCCACTTT
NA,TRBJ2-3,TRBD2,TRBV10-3,CAISDIGGAADTQYF,TGTGCCATCAGTGATATCGGGGGGGCCGCGGATACGCAGTATTTT
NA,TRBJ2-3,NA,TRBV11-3,CASSLWTGDTQYF,TGTGCCAGCAGCTTATGGACGGGAGATACGCAGTATTTT
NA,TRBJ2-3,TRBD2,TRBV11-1,CASSPGGRTDTQYF,TGTGCCAGCAGCCCCGGCGGGAGAACAGATACGCAGTATTTT
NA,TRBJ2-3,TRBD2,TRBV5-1,CASSIGTSGDADTQYF,TGCGCCAGCAGCATCGGGACTAGCGGGGACGCAGATACGCAGTATTTT
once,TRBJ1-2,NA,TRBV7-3,CASSLSPGSNYGYTF,TGTGCCAGCAGCTTAAGTCCAGGATCTAACTATGGCTACACCTTC
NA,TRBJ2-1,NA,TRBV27,CASSFRLASNEQFF,TGTGCCAGCAGTTTTCGGCTAGCCAGCAATGAGCAGTTCTTC
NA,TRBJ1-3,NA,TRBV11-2,CASSQQLGVTGNTIYF,TGTGCCAGCAGCCAACAACTGGGGGTCACTGGAAACACCATATATTTT
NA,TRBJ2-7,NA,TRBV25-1,CASSLKGESAYEQYF,TGTGCCAGCAGTCTAAAAGGGGAGTCAGCCTACGAGCAGTACTTC
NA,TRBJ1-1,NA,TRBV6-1,CASSLVGVSTEAFF,TGTGCCAGCAGCCTGGTCGGAGTGTCCACTGAAGCTTTCTTT
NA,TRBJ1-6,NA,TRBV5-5,CASSLGQYSYNSPLHF,TGTGCCAGCAGCTTGGGACAGTACTCCTATAATTCACCCCTCCACTTT
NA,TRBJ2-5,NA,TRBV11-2,CASSPERAGETQYF,TGTGCCAGCAGTCCCGAGCGGGCTGGGGAGACCCAGTACTTC
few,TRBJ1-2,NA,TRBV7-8,CASSLGPGQTDYGYTF,TGTGCCAGCAGCTTAGGTCCCGGACAGACAGACTATGGCTACACCTTC
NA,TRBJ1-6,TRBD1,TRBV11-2,CASSLDGQGYNSPLHF,TGTGCCAGCAGCTTAGACGGACAGGGATATAATTCACCCCTCCACTTT
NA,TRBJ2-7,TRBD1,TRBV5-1,CASSLGGTDRAEQYF,TGCGCCAGCAGCTTGGGGGGGACAGACCGGGCCGAGCAGTACTTC
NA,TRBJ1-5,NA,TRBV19,CASSIFRGGSNQPQHF,TGTGCCAGTAGTATCTTCAGGGGCGGTAGCAATCAGCCCCAGCATTTT
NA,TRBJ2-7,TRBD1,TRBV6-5,CASSYGTGGETYEQYF,TGTGCCAGCAGTTACGGGACAGGGGGCGAAACCTACGAGCAGTACTTC
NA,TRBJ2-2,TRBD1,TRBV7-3,CASSRDRAGTGELFF,TGTGCCAGCAGCAGGGACAGGGCGGGCACCGGGGAGCTGTTTTTT
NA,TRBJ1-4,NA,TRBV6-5,CASSPPGRENEKLFF,TGTGCCAGCAGTCCCCCCGGCCGGGAGAATGAAAAACTGTTTTTT
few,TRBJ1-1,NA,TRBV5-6,CASSDLTGFEASREAFF,TGTGCCAGCAGCGACCTGACGGGGTTTGAGGCCTCGAGGGAAGCTTTCTTT
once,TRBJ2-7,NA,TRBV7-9,CASSRDTYYEQYF,TGTGCCAGCAGCCGGGACACGTACTACGAGCAGTACTTC
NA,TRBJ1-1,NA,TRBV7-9,CASSLAGGNTEAFF,TGTGCCAGCAGCTTAGCGGGGGGGAACACTGAAGCTTTCTTT
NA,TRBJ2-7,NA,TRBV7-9,CASSYTSYEQYF,TGTGCCAGCAGTTACACCTCCTACGAGCAGTACTTC
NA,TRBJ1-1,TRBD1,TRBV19,CASRKQGARTEAFF,TGTGCCAGTAGGAAACAGGGGGCGAGGACTGAAGCTTTCTTT
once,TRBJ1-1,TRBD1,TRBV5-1,CASSLGDRAVTEAFF,TGCGCCAGCAGCTTGGGGGACAGGGCAGTCACTGAAGCTTTCTTT
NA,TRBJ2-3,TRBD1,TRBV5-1,CASSNGDRGLVDTQYF,TGCGCCAGCAGCAACGGGGACAGGGGGCTAGTAGATACGCAGTATTTT
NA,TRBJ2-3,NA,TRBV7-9,CASSGGLTQYF,TGTGCCAGCAGCGGAGGCCTTACGCAGTATTTT
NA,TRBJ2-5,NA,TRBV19,CASSNSLGETQYF,TGTGCCAGTAGTAACAGCTTGGGGGAGACCCAGTACTTC
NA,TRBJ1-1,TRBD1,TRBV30,CAWSGTRQGFTEAFF,TGTGCCTGGAGCGGAACTCGACAGGGTTTCACTGAAGCTTTCTTT
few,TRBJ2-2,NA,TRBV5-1,CASSLEWMHVELFF,TGCGCCAGCAGCTTGGAATGGATGCACGTGGAGCTGTTTTTT
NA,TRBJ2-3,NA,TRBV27,CASSSFTDTQYF,TGTGCCAGCAGTTCCTTCACAGATACGCAGTATTTT
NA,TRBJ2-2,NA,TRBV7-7,CASSPRERAGELFF,TGTGCCAGCAGCCCTCGCGAGAGGGCCGGGGAGCTGTTTTTT
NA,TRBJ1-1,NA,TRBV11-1,CASSRGEVRSPEAFF,TGTGCCAGCAGCCGGGGAGAGGTTAGGAGTCCTGAAGCTTTCTTT
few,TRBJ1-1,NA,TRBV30,CAWSVKLNTEAFF,TGTGCCTGGAGTGTAAAACTGAACACTGAAGCTTTCTTT